The TCR beta chain under discussion was sequenced for a study of cytotoxic CD8 clonotypes in ibrutinib-treated CLL. Study as a whole: It was after a median roughly 13 months of treatment, range 6 to 36, that response samples were taken. Study-wide points: The public clonotypes identified were infrequent and showed contraction or stability on treatment. Clonality correlated strongly with circulating CD8+ T cells and exceeded age-matched healthy donors at baseline.

Profiling relied on immunoSEQ multiplex PCR, and the TCRdb table lists in-frame clones only, not all of them. This sample has some 28,000 clones, with approximately 62% found just once. This CDR3 has 13 residues. Germline CDR1 reads GTSNPN; CDR2 reads SVGIG (reference sequence). Trimming pared 5 bases from V and 0 bases from J, leaving 11 bases between. About this clone: The antigen is unknown.

The genes are TRBV30 and TRBJ2-7; D is unresolved. The receptor was isolated from a human donor with chronic lymphocytic leukemia. The material was PBMCs, obtained before ibrutinib treatment. The CDR3 is CAWCEGNSYEQYF. Written as DNA, the CDR3 is TGTGCCTGGTGTGAAGGGAACTCCTACGAGCAGTACTTC.